Below are 9 T cell receptor beta chains sequenced from a single sample in a study of radiotherapy plus CTLA-4 blockade in lung cancer. Measured with immunoSEQ multiplex PCR; TCRdb has only the in-frame clones, and not every one. This table has under 110,000 clones, under 90% appearing once. Material: peripheral blood, obtained from a patient treated with radiotherapy plus ipilimumab. These receptors were collected from a human donor with non-small cell lung cancer that progressed on radiotherapy plus ipilimumab. Some clones in this sample may be carry-over from other donors' samples.

The V call is TRBV5-4, the J call TRBJ1-1; D uncertain. Germline-derived CDR1 and CDR2 are SGHNT and YYREEE (reference sequence). This CDR3 region has 11 residues. V lost 0 bases to trimming and J lost 8 bases, with 5 bases between them. The CDR3 reads CASSLGREAFF. CDR3 sequence (DNA): TGTGCCAGCAGCTTGGGTAGGGAAGCTTTCTTT.

The chain has TRBV7-2 and TRBJ1-1, with 7 bases fitting TRBD1. CDR1 and CDR2 (germline): SGHTA, FQGNSA. This CDR3 has 14 residues. The J segment lost 1 base and the V segment lost 6 bases, leaving 5 bases of the junction unmatched. The CDR3 region is CASSKGAWNTEAFF. CDR3 bases: TGTGCCAGCAGTAAGGGGGCTTGGAACACTGAAGCTTTCTTT.

The chain couples TRBV4-3 to TRBJ2-3, with 7 bases fitting TRBD1. Per germline, CDR1 LGHNA and CDR2 YSLEER. V shed 4 bases, J shed 0 bases, and the junction held 4 bases outside the gene matches. CDR3 size: 15 residues. The CDR3 loop is CASSRGQASTDTQYF. Here the CDR3 DNA reads TGCGCCAGCAGCCGAGGACAGGCGAGCACAGATACGCAGTATTTT.

V is TRBV14 and J is TRBJ2-7; TRBD2 matches at 10 bases. The length of the CDR3 is 16 residues. The trim removed 2 bases at V and 2 bases at J, leaving 6 bases unmatched. The germline V gene has CDR1 SGHDN and CDR2 FVKESK. CDR3 loop: CASSQPLAGLPYEQYF. In DNA, the CDR3 is TGTGCCAGCAGCCAACCACTAGCGGGGTTGCCCTACGAGCAGTACTTC.

The CDR3 DNA is TGTGCCAGCAGTGGGAGTACAGGGGCTTATGGCTACACCTTC. Translated, it gives CASSGSTGAYGYTF. The J gene is TRBJ1-2, the V gene TRBV6-1; TRBD1 agrees at 7 bases. The J segment lost 5 bases and the V segment lost 4 bases, leaving 7 bases of the junction unmatched. Per the germline V gene, CDR1 is MNHNS and CDR2 is SASEGT. The CDR3 runs to 14 residues.

This sequence joins TRBV9 and TRBJ1-2; 7 bases are shared with TRBD1. CDR3 length equals 15 residues. Losses at the gene ends were 3 bases for V and 2 bases for J; bases not matched to a gene: 7. Germline V gene sequence: CDR1 SGDLS, CDR2 YYNGEE. CDR3 sequence reads: CASSGYRDSNYGYTF. The CDR3 DNA follows: TGTGCCAGCAGCGGATACCGGGACAGCAACTATGGCTACACCTTC.

J is TRBJ1-4 and V is TRBV6-1, with 10 nucleotides matching TRBD1. J was trimmed by 6 bases and V by 8 bases; bases with no gene match: 3. The CDR3 runs to 13 residues. The germline V gene has CDR1 MNHNS and CDR2 SASEGT. The CDR3 is CASDRGLYEKLFF. As DNA, the CDR3 is TGTGCCAGCGACAGGGGGCTTTATGAAAAACTGTTTTTT.

V gene TRBV29-1 combines with J gene TRBJ1-2; perhaps TRBD1 as D (5 bases). Germline V gene data show CDR1 as SQVTM and CDR2 as ANQGSEA. V was pared by 2 bases and J by 4 bases, with 14 bases between. The CDR3 runs to 14 residues. The CDR3 nucleotides are TGCAGCGTTGAAATCAGCCCTGGGGCCTATGGCTACACCTTC. Its translation is CSVEISPGAYGYTF.

J is TRBJ2-5 and V is TRBV21-1. TRBV21-1 is flagged as a pseudogene. The CDR3 has 15 amino acids. This CDR3 reads CASTEPNKYQETQYF. The CDR3, as DNA: TGTGCCAGCACGGAACCGAACAAGTACCAAGAGACCCAGTACTTC.